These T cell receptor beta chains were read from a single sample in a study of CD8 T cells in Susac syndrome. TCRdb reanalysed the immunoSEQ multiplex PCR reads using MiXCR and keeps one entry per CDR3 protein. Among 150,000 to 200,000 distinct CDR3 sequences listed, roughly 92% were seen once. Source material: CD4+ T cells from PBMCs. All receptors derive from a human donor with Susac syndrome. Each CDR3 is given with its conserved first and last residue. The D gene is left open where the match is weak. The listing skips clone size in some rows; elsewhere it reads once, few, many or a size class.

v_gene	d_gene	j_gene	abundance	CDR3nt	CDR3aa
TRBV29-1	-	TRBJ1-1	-	TGCAGCGTCGAGACAGGTGGGTTTATCTTT	CSVETGGFIF
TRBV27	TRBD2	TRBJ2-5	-	TGTGCCAGCAGTTTAGCGGGGGGGTTAGAGACCCAGTACTTC	CASSLAGGLETQYF
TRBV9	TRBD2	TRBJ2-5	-	TGTGCCAGCAGCGTAGCGCTAGCGGGGGGCTACTCTCAAGAGACCCAGTACTTC	CASSVALAGGYSQETQYF
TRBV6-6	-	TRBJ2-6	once	TGTGCCAGCAGCTTGACGAACTCTGGGGCCAACGTCCTGACTTTC	CASSLTNSGANVLTF
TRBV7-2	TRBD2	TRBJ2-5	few	TGTGCCAGCAGCCAGGGGCCCACTAGCGGGGGAAGACAAGAGACCCAGTACTTC	CASSQGPTSGGRQETQYF
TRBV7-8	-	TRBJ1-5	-	TGTGCCAGCAGCTTAGTCAGAGGTGATAGCAATCAGCCCCAGCATTTT	CASSLVRGDSNQPQHF
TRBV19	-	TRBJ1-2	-	TGTGCCAGTAGTTTGGTAAACTATGGCTACACCTTC	CASSLVNYGYTF
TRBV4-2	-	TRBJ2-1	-	TGTGCCAGCAGCCAAGTAATTACCGGCGGGGCAACTTACAATGAGCAGTTCTTC	CASSQVITGGATYNEQFF
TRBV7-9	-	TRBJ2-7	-	TGTGCCAGCAGCTCGTGGGGGAGCTCCTACGAGCAGTACTTC	CASSSWGSSYEQYF
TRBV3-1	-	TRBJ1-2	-	TGTGCCAGCAGCCAAGGCGCCGGGGTGGGAGGCTACACCTTC	CASSQGAGVGGYTF
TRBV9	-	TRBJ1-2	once	TGTGCCAGCAGCGTGAGTACGATAGACTATGGCTACACCTTC	CASSVSTIDYGYTF
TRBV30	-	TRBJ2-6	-	TGTGCCTGGAGTGTGAGCGGGGCCAACGTCCTGACTTTC	CAWSVSGANVLTF
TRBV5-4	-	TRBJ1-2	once	TGTGCCAGCAGCTCGTCGGGGGGGGTCAAGGGTGGCTACACCTTC	CASSSSGGVKGGYTF
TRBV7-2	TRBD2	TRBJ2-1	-	TGTGCCAGCAGCTCCCGGGGGAGCGGGGGGACTTACAATGAGCAGTTCTTC	CASSSRGSGGTYNEQFF
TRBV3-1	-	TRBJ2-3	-	TGTGCCAGCAGCCAAGATCTACTAGGAAGCACAGATACGCAGTATTTT	CASSQDLLGSTDTQYF
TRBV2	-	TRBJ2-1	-	TGTGCCAGCGTCTCTCGCAATTCCTACAATGAGCAGTTCTTC	CASVSRNSYNEQFF
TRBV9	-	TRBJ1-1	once	TGTGCCAGCCAAGGGACCCTGAACACTGAAGCTTTCTTT	CASQGTLNTEAFF
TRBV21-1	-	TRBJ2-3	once	TGTGCCAGCAGCACTAAAAGGACATCGGGACAGGGGAGCACAGATACGCAGTATTTT	CASSTKRTSGQGSTDTQYF
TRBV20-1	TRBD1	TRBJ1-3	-	TGCAGTGCTACACAGGGGGCGGGAAACACCATATATTTT	CSATQGAGNTIYF
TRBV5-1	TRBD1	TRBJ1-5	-	TGCGCCAGCAGCCGGGAGACAGGGTCAGCGCCCCAGCATTTT	CASSRETGSAPQHF
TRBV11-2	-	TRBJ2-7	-	TGTGCCAGCAGCGACCTGGAGCGGTACTCCTACGAGCAGTACTTC	CASSDLERYSYEQYF
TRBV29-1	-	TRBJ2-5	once	TGCAGCGTTCTGGGGGACGGGCACCAAGAGACCCAGTACTTC	CSVLGDGHQETQYF
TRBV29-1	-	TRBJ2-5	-	TGCAGCGTTGGAAGGACATGGGCAGAGACCCAGTACTTC	CSVGRTWAETQYF
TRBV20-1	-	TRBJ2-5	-	TGCAGTGCTAGGGCCCAAGAGACCCAGTACTTC	CSARAQETQYF
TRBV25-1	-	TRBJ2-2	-	TGTGCCAGCAGTGAAAGTGGGGGCAGACGACTTGTGAACACCGGGGAGCTGTTTTTT	CASSESGGRRLVNTGELFF
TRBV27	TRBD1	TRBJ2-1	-	TGTGCCAGCAGTTGGGACAGGGGGCGGGGTGAGCAGTTCTTC	CASSWDRGRGEQFF
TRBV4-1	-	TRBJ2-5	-	TGCGCCAGCAGCCAAGATCACGAGGGGACCCAGTACTTC	CASSQDHEGTQYF
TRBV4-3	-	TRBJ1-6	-	TGCGCCAGCAGCCAAGCTACTCAGGGCTCACCCCTCCACTTT	CASSQATQGSPLHF
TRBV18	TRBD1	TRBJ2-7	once	TGTGCCAGCTCACCCGCGACAGGGGGCAACTACGAGCAGTACTTC	CASSPATGGNYEQYF
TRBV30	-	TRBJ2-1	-	TGTGCCTGGAGTAACCAGGACAATGAGCAGTTCTTC	CAWSNQDNEQFF
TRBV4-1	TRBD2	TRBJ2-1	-	TGCGCCAGCAGCCAAGATCCGCGGACTAGCGGGGGGCCTCCTCTTTCGAATGAGCAGTTCTTC	CASSQDPRTSGGPPLSNEQFF
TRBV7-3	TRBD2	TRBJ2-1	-	TGTGCCAGCAGCATTAGCGGGGGAGGCGGTGAGCAGTTCTTC	CASSISGGGGEQFF
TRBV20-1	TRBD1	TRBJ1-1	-	TGCAGTGCTAACCTACAGGGGGCTGGGACTGAAGCTTTCTTT	CSANLQGAGTEAFF
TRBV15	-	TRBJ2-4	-	TGTGCCACCAGCAGAGCGTTGAGCCTAGCCAAAAACATTCAGTACTTC	CATSRALSLAKNIQYF
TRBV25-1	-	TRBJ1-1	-	TGTGCCAGCAGTGACGGACCAGGGAGGGAAGCTTTCTTT	CASSDGPGREAFF
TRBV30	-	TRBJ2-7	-	TGTGCCTGGGGTACCCGACAGGCTGGGGAGCAGTACTTC	CAWGTRQAGEQYF
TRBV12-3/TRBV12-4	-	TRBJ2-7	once	TGTGCCAGCAGCCGCTCAGGGAGCTCCTACGAGCAGTACTTC	CASSRSGSSYEQYF
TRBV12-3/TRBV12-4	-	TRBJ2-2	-	TGTGCCATCAGGGGGGGTAACACCGGGGAGCTGTTTTTT	CAIRGGNTGELFF
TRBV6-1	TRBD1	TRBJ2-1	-	TGTGCCAGCACGGCCCGGGGACAGGGGAACGGGCAGTTCTTC	CASTARGQGNGQFF
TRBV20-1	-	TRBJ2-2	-	TGCAGTGCGACCCGATCCGAGAACACCGGGGAGCTGTTTTTT	CSATRSENTGELFF
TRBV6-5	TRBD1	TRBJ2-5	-	TGTGCCAGCAGCCCCTACCGACAGGGCGGAGAGACCCAGTACTTC	CASSPYRQGGETQYF
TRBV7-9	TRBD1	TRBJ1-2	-	TGTGCCAGCAGCCGACAGGGGCTGCACTATGGCTACACCTTC	CASSRQGLHYGYTF
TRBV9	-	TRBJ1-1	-	TGTGCCAGCAGCATCCGACCCAACACTGAAGCTTTCTTT	CASSIRPNTEAFF
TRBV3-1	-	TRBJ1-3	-	TGTGCCAGCAGCCAAGGGGGACACTTCTCTGGAAACACCATATATTTT	CASSQGGHFSGNTIYF
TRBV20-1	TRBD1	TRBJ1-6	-	TGCAGTGCTAAAAGACAGGGCGCGAGGAATTCACCCCTCCACTTT	CSAKRQGARNSPLHF
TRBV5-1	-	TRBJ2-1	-	TGCGCCAGCAGCGCGGGACAGAACAATGAGCAGTTCTTC	CASSAGQNNEQFF
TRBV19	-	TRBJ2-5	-	TGTGCCAGTACTAACCCGGGCGGCGGGTCGGAGACCCAGTACTTC	CASTNPGGGSETQYF
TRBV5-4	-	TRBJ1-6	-	TGTGCCAGCAGCTTGTTGGGCGGCAATTCACCCCTCCACTTT	CASSLLGGNSPLHF
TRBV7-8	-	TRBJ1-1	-	TGTGCCAGCAGCTTGACCGGGACACCCACTGAAGCTTTCTTT	CASSLTGTPTEAFF
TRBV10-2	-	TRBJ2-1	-	TGCGCCAGCAGTGACGAGCGAGCCCCCTCCTACAATGAGCAGTTCTTC	CASSDERAPSYNEQFF
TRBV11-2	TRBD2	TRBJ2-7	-	TGTGCCAGCAGCCCGACTAGCGGGGGGGTGAACCCCTACGAGCAGTACTTC	CASSPTSGGVNPYEQYF
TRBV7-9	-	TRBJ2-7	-	TGTGCCAGCAGCTTAGTCCCCTCCTACGAGCAGTACTTC	CASSLVPSYEQYF